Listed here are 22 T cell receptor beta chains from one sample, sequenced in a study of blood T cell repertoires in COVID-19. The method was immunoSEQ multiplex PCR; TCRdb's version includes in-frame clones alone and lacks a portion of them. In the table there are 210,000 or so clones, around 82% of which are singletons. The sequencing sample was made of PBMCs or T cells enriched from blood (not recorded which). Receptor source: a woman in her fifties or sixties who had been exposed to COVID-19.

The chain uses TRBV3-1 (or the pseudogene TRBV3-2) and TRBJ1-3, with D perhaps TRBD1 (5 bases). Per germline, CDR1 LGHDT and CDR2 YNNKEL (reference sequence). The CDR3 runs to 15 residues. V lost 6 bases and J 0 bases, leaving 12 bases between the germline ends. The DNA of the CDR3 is TGTGCCAGCAGTAAACAGGCCCTCTCTGGAAACACCATATATTTT. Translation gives CASSKQALSGNTIYF.

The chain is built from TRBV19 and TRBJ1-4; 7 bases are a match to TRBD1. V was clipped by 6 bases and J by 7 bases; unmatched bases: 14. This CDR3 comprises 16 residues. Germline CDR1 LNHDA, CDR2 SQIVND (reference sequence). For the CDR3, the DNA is TGTGCCAGTAGCCTCAGGGTGGGGACAGTGAGTGAAAAACTGTTTTTT. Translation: CASSLRVGTVSEKLFF. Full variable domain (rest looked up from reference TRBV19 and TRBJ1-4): DGGITQSPKYLFRKEGQNVTLSCEQNLNHDAMYWYRQDPGQGLRLIYYSQIVNDFQKGDIAEGYSVSREKKESFPLTVTSAQKNPTAFYLCASSLRVGTVSEKLFFGSGTQLSVL.

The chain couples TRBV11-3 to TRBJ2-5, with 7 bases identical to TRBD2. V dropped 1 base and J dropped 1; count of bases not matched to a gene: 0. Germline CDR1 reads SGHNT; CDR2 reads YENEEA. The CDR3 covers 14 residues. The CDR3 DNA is TGTGCCAGCAGCTTAGGGGGGGGCCAAGAGACCCAGTACTTC. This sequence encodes CASSLGGGQETQYF.

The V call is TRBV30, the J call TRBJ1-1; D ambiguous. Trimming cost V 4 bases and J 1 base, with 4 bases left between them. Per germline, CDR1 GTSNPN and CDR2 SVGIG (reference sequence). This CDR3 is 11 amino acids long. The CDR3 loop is CAWMRNTEAFF. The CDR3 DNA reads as TGTGCCTGGATGCGGAACACTGAAGCTTTCTTT.

The CDR3 bases are TGTGCCAGCAGTATAACCTTCACAGAAGCTTTCTTT. It specifies CASSITFTEAFF. The chain employs TRBV28 and TRBJ1-1; D call uncertain. The CDR3 spans 12 residues. CDR1 is MDHEN, CDR2 SYDVKM, per germline. V dropped 5 bases and J dropped 8 bases, with 12 bases sitting between them.

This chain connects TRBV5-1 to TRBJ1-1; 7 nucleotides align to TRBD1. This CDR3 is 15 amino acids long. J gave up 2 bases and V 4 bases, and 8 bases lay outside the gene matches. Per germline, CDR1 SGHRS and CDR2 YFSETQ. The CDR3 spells CASSVAGTANTEAFF. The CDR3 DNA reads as TGCGCCAGCAGCGTTGCCGGGACAGCCAACACTGAAGCTTTCTTT.

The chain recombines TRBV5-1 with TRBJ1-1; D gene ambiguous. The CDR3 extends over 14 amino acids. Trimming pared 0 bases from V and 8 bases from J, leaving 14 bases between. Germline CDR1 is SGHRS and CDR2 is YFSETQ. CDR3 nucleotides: TGCGCCAGCAGCTTGGCCCTGGTAGACGGGGAAGCTTTCTTT. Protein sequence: CASSLALVDGEAFF.

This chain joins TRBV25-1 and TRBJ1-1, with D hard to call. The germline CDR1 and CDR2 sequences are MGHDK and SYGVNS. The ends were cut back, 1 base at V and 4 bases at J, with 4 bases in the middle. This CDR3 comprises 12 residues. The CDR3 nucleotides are TGTGCCAGCAGTGAATCGTTCACTGAAGCTTTCTTT. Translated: CASSESFTEAFF.

CDR3 amino acids: CASSSDSNQPQHF. The CDR3 DNA reads as TGTGCCAGCAGCTCGGACAGTAATCAGCCCCAGCATTTT. This sequence joins TRBV7-6 and TRBJ1-5; tentative D call: TRBD1 (6 bases). The CDR3 length is 13 residues. V lost 4 bases and J 4 bases, leaving 8 bases between the germline ends. Germline V gene data show CDR1 as SGHVS and CDR2 as FNYEAQ. Full variable domain (missing parts from reference TRBV7-6 and TRBJ1-5): GAGVSQSPRYKVTKRGQDVALRCDPISGHVSLYWYRQALGQGPEFLTYFNYEAQQDKSGLPNDRFSAERPEGSISTLTIQRTEQRDSAMYRCASSSDSNQPQHFGDGTRLSIL.

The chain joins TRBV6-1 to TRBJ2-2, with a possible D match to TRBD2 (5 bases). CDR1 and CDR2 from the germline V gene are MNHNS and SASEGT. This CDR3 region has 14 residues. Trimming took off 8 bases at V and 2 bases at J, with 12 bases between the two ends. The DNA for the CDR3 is TGTGCCAGCTCGGAAGCGGCCAACACCGGGGAGCTGTTTTTT. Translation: CASSEAANTGELFF.

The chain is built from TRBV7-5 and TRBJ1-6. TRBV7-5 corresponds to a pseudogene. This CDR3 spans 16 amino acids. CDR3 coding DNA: TGTGTCAGAAGCTTAGCTTTGAGCTCCTATAATTCACCCCTCCACTTT. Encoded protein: CVRSLALSSYNSPLHF.

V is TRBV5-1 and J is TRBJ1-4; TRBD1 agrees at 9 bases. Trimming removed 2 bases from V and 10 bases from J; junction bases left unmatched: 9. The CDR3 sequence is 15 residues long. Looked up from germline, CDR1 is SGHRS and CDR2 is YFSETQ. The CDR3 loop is CASSLQGATSGKLFF. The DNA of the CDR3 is TGCGCCAGCAGCTTACAGGGGGCGACGAGCGGAAAACTGTTTTTT.

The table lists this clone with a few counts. The CDR3: CASSATGMNTEAFF. The CDR3 DNA sequence: TGCGCCAGCAGCGCGACAGGGATGAACACTGAAGCTTTCTTT. J is TRBJ1-1 and V is TRBV5-1; 7 nucleotides agree with TRBD1. Germline loops: CDR1 SGHRS, CDR2 YFSETQ. This CDR3 contains 14 residues. V lost 4 bases to trimming and J lost 0 bases; unmatched junction nucleotides: 3.

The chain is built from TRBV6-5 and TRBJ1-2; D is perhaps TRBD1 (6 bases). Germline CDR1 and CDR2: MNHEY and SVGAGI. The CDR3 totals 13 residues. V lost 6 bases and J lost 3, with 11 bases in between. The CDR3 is CASSRGEDYGYTF. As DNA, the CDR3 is TGTGCCAGCAGCAGGGGAGAGGACTATGGCTACACCTTC.

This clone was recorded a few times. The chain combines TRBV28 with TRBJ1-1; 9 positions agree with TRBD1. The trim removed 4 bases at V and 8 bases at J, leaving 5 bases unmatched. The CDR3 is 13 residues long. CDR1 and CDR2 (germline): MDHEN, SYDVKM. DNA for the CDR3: TGTGCCAGCAGTTCACGGGACAGGGTGGAAGCTTTCTTT. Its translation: CASSSRDRVEAFF.

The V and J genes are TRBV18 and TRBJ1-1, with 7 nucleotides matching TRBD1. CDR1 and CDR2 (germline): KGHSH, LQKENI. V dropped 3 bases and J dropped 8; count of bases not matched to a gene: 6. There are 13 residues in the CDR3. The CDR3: CASSPPIQGEAFF. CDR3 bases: TGTGCCAGCTCACCCCCGATACAGGGGGAAGCTTTCTTT.

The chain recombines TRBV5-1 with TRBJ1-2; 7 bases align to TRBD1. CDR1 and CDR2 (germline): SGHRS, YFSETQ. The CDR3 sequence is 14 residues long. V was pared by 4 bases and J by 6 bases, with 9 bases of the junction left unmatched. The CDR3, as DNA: TGCGCCAGCAGCCCCGCCGAGGGGGCACATGGCTACACCTTC. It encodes CASSPAEGAHGYTF.

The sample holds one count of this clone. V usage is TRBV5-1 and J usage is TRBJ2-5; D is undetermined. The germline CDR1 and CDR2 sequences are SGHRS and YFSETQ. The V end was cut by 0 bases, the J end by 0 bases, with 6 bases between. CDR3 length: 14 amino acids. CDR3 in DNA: TGCGCCAGCAGCTTGGGGGCTAACCAAGAGACCCAGTACTTC. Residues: CASSLGANQETQYF.

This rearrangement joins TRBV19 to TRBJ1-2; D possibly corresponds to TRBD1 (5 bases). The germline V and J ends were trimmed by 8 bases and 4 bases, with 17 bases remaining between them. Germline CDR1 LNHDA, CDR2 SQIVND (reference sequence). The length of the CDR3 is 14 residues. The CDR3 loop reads CASSTDPMRYGYTF. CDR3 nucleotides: TGTGCCAGTTCGACAGATCCCATGCGCTATGGCTACACCTTC.

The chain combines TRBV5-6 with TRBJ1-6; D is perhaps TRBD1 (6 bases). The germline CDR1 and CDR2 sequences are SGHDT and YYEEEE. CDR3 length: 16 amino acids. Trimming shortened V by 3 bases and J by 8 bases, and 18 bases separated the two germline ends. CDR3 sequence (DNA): TGTGCCAGCAGCTCGACCCAGGGGCCGCAATATTCACCCCTCCACTTT. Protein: CASSSTQGPQYSPLHF.

The CDR3 region is CASSTPTVNSEAFF. The CDR3 nucleotides are TGTGCCAGCAGCACCCCGACAGTGAACTCGGAAGCTTTCTTT. J is TRBJ1-1 and V is TRBV7-8; possible D gene TRBD1, 5 bases. Germline CDR1 SGHVS, CDR2 FQNEAQ. This CDR3 spans 14 amino acids. The V end was cut by 5 bases, the J end by 8 bases, with 18 bases between.

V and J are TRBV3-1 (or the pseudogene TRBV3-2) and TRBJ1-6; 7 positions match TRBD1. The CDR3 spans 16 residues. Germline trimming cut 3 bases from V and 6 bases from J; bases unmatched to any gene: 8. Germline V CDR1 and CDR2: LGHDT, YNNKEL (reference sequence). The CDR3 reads CASSHDREVSNSPLHF. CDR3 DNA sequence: TGTGCCAGCAGCCACGACAGGGAGGTAAGTAATTCACCCCTCCACTTT.